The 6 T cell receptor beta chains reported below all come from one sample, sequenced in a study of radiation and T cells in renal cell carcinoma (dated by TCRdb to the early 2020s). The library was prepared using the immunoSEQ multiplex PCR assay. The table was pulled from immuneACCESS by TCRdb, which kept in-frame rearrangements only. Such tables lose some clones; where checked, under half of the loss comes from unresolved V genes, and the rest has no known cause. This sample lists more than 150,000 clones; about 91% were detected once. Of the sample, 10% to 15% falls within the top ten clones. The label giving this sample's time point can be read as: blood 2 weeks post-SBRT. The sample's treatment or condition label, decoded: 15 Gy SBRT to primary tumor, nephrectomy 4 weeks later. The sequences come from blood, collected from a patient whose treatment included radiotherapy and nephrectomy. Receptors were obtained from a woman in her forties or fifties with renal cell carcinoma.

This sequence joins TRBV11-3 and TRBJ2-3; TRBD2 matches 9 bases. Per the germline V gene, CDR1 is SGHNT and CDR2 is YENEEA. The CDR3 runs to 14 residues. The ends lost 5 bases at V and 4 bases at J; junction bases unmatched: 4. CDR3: CASSASGGPDTQYF. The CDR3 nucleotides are TGTGCCAGCAGCGCGAGCGGGGGGCCAGATACGCAGTATTTT. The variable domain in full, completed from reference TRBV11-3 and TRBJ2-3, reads EAGVVQSPRYKIIEKKQPVAFWCNPISGHNTLYWYLQNLGQGPELLIRYENEEAVDDSQLPKDRFSAERLKGVDSTLKIQPAELGDSAVYLCASSASGGPDTQYFGPGTRLTVL.

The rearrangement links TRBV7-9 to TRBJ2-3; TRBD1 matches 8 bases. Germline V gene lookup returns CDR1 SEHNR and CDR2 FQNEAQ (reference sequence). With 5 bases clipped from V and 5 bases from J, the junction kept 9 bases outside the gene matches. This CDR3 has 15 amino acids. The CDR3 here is CASSNRGATRDTQYF. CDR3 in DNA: TGTGCCAGCAGCAACAGGGGGGCGACCAGAGATACGCAGTATTTT.

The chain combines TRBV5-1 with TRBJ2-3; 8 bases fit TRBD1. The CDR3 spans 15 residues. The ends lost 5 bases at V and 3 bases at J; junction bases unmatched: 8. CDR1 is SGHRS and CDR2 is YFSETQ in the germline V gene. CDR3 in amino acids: CASSSATGETDTQYF. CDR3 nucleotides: TGCGCCAGCAGTTCCGCGACAGGGGAGACAGATACGCAGTATTTT.

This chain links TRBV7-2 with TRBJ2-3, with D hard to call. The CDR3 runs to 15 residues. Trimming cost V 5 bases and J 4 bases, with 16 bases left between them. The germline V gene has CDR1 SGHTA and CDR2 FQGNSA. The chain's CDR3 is CASSPSWIESDTQYF. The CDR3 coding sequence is TGTGCCAGCAGCCCGTCGTGGATTGAATCAGATACGCAGTATTTT. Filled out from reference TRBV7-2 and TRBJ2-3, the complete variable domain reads GAGVSQSPSNKVTEKGKDVELRCDPISGHTALYWYRQSLGQGLEFLIYFQGNSAPDKSGLPSDRFSAERTGGSVSTLTIQRTQQEDSAVYLCASSPSWIESDTQYFGPGTRLTVL.

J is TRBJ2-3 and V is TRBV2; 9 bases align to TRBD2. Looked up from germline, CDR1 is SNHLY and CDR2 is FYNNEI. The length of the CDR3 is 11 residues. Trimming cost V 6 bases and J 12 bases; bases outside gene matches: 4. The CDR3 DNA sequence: TGTGCCAGCAGCTTAGCGGGGGCTCAGTATTTT. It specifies CASSLAGAQYF.

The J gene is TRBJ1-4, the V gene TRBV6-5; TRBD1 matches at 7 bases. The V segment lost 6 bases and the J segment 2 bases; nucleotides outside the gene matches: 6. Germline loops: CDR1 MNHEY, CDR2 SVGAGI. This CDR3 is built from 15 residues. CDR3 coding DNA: TGTGCCAGCAGAGGTTCAGGGGGTACTAATGAAAAACTGTTTTTT. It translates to CASRGSGGTNEKLFF.